The sequence of this T cell receptor (beta chain) was determined in a study of CD8 T cells in Susac syndrome. CD8+ and CD4+ T cells circulating in blood were sequenced for TCR beta. The multiple sclerosis control cohort comprised treatment-naive individuals presenting with stable or active relapsing-remitting disease. When the RNA was reverse transcribed, random hexamers were used with an input of 0.5 to 1 ug. TCRdb re-called the immunoSEQ multiplex PCR reads with MiXCR, one entry per CDR3 protein. In the table there are tens of thousands of distinct CDR3 sequences, over 95% of which are singletons. V was clipped by 1 base and J by 4 bases, with 8 bases between them. The germline gives CDR1 SGHDT, CDR2 YYEEEE. The CDR3 is made up of 13 amino acids.

The sample was CD4+ T cells from PBMCs. The clonotype originates from a human donor with multiple sclerosis. The chain is built from TRBV5-6 and TRBJ2-5; D not resolved. CDR3 amino acids: CASSLSFGETQYF. CDR3 in DNA: TGTGCCAGCAGCTTGTCCTTTGGAGAGACCCAGTACTTC.